This is a list of T cell receptor beta chains from one sample in a study of cytomegalovirus exposure and HLA in healthy donors. Using immunoSEQ multiplex PCR, the repertoire was profiled, and TCRdb retains in-frame clones only, with some absent. The sample includes about 180,000 clones, 77% of them seen just once. The sequenced sample was PBMCs. All receptors come from a woman in her fifties or sixties in good health and CMV-seropositive. Each CDR3 is given with its conserved first and last residue. The D gene is left open where the match is weak. Not all rows give a size; the values are once, few, many and, for expanded clones, a class.

DNA,CDR3,V,J,D,size
TGCGCCAGCACCCAAGTGGGCAGGGGGTCGGGAGAGACCCAGTACTTC,CASTQVGRGSGETQYF,TRBV5-1,TRBJ2-5,TRBD1,-
TGTGCTAGTGCCAGAGAGCAGGGCCAGCCCCAGCATTTT,CASAREQGQPQHF,TRBV12-5,TRBJ1-5,-,-
TGCGCCAGCAGCCCTAGCGGGGTCAACACAGATACGCAGTATTTT,CASSPSGVNTDTQYF,TRBV5-1,TRBJ2-3,TRBD2,-
TGCGCCAGCAGACATGGGCAATCTATCACAGGGTCGAACACTGAAGCTTTCTTT,CASRHGQSITGSNTEAFF,TRBV5-1,TRBJ1-1,-,-
TGTGCCAGCAGCTTAGGCTCCGGAGGGTTGGGCACTGAAGCTTTCTTT,CASSLGSGGLGTEAFF,TRBV11-2,TRBJ1-1,-,-
TGTGCCAGCAGCCTGGGACTTGAACCCTACGAGCAGTACTTC,CASSLGLEPYEQYF,TRBV5-4,TRBJ2-7,-,-
TGTGCCACCAGGCAAGCGCGAAGCTCCTACAATGAGCAGTTCTTC,CATRQARSSYNEQFF,TRBV15,TRBJ2-1,-,-
TGTGCCTGGAGTAGGCAGGGTCGTGAGCAGTACTTC,CAWSRQGREQYF,TRBV30,TRBJ2-7,-,-
TGTGCCACATTCGCGGCCGGGGAGCTGTTTTTT,CATFAAGELFF,TRBV19,TRBJ2-2,-,-
TGTGCCAGCAGCTCAGGGGTTCAGTTAGGAAACACCATATATTTT,CASSSGVQLGNTIYF,TRBV25-1,TRBJ1-3,-,-
TGTGCCAGCAGGCGAGGTCCCCTGTCCCAGCATTTT,CASRRGPLSQHF,TRBV28,TRBJ1-5,-,few
TGTGCCAGCAGTCGGAAACCGGGACAGGTCCCCTACGAGCAGTACTTC,CASSRKPGQVPYEQYF,TRBV28,TRBJ2-7,TRBD1,few
TGTGCCTGGAGTGGGGGGGTATTGGGCAATCAGCCCCAGCATTTT,CAWSGGVLGNQPQHF,TRBV30,TRBJ1-5,-,few
TGCGCCAGCAGCCAAGTCCAGGGCAATGAGCAGTTCTTC,CASSQVQGNEQFF,TRBV4-1,TRBJ2-1,-,-
TGCGCCAGCAGCTTTACCGGGAGGGCCTACAATGAGCAGTTCTTC,CASSFTGRAYNEQFF,TRBV5-1,TRBJ2-1,TRBD2,-